This TCR beta chain appears in the sequencing data of a study of blood T cell repertoires in COVID-19. At the level of the study: The origin of the acute and convalescent COVID-19 samples was the United States, Italy and Spain. Sources were T cells, B-cell-depleted T cells, or PBMCs; the material itself was cDNA or gDNA.

Germline V CDR1 and CDR2: SQVTM, ANQGSEA. The germline V and J ends were trimmed by 1 base and 0 bases, with 9 bases remaining between them. CDR3 length: 14 residues. In the authors' methods: Quantification of nucleated cells was approximated via reference gene primer amplification. The method was immunoSEQ multiplex PCR; TCRdb's version includes in-frame clones alone and lacks a portion of them. V and J calls and clone size are copied from that table; D and trimming were computed from the DNA. Here the sample spans approximately 340,000 clones, approximately 86% being singletons. This rearrangement joins TRBV29-1 to TRBJ2-5; D is unclear. Sequenced material: peripheral blood. The sequence derives from a man aged 30-40 years with COVID-19, enrolled during active disease. The CDR3 DNA follows: TGCAGCGTTGAAGGGCAGATACACCAAGAGACCCAGTACTTC. This translates into CSVEGQIHQETQYF. The full variable domain, in which reference TRBV29-1 and TRBJ2-5 provide the parts outside the CDR3, is SAVISQKPSRDICQRGTSLTIQCQVDSQVTMMFWYRQQPGQSLTLIATANQGSEATYESGFVIDKFPISRPNLTFSTLTVSNMSPEDSSIYLCSVEGQIHQETQYFGPGTRLLVL.